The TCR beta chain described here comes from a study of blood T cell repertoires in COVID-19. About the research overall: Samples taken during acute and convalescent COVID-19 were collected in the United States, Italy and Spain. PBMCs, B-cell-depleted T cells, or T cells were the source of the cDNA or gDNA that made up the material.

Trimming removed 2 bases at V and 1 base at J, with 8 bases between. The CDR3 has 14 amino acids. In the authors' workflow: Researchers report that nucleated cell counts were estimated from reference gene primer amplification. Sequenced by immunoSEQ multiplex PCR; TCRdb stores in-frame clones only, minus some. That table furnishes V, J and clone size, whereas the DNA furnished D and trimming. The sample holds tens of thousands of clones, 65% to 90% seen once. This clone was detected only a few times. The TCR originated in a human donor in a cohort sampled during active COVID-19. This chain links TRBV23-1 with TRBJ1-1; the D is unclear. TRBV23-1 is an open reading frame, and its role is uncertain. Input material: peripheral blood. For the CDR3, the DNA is TGCGCCAGCAGTCAAGCACAAAGGAACACTGAAGCTTTCTTT. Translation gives CASSQAQRNTEAFF.